This T cell receptor beta chain is from a study of regulatory T cells in long-lasting Graves disease. Arm-PCR of CDR3 regions and iRepertoire HTBI primers were used to build TCR beta libraries. One entry per CDR3 protein, called by TCRdb with MiXCR from the multiplex PCR reads. Of 530,000 or so distinct CDR3 sequences listed, about 16% are singletons. The sample holds a few counts of this clonotype. This CDR3 contains 15 residues. CDR1 and CDR2 (germline): MNHEY, SMNVEV (reference sequence). V lost 6 bases, J lost 5 bases, and 9 bases stayed unmatched. Time point noted: newly diagnosed GD, antithyroid drugs for less than 3 months. RNA extracted from PBMCs served as the sequencing template. The sample was also linked to a second study, of T cells in Graves' hyperthyroidism and ophthalmopathy. From that paper: It was uncontrolled infection, other autoimmune disease, pregnancy or lactation that excluded patients.

This clonotype was obtained from a man between 18 and 35 years old with Graves disease. The material was peripheral blood mononuclear cells (PBMCs), obtained at new diagnosis, from a patient treated with antithyroid drugs. The chain uses TRBV27 and TRBJ1-5; 8 bases line up with TRBD1. The CDR3 reads CASRFTGTGHQPQHF. Written as DNA, the CDR3 is TGTGCCAGCAGATTTACCGGGACAGGTCATCAGCCCCAGCATTTT.